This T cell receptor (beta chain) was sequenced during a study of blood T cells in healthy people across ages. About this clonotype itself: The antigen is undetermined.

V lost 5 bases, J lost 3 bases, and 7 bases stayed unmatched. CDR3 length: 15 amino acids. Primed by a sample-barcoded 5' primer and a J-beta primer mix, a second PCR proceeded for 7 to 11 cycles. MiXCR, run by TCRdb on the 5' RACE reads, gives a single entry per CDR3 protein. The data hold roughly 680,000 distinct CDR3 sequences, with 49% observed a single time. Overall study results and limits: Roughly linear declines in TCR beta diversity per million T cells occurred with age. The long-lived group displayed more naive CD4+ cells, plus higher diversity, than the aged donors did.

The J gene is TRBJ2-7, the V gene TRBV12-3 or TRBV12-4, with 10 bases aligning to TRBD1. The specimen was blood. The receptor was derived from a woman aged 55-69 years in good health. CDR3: CASSRPGQGYYEQYF. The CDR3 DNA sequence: TGTGCCAGCAGTAGACCGGGACAGGGGTACTACGAGCAGTACTTC.